Listed below are T cell receptor beta chains from one sample, sequenced in a study of cytomegalovirus exposure and HLA in healthy donors. The assay was immunoSEQ multiplex PCR, and TCRdb's table has in-frame clones only and misses some. The table includes some 110,000 clones, 75% detected once. Sequenced input: PBMCs. The receptors were gathered from a woman aged 18-35 years in good health and CMV-seronegative. The conserved cysteine and the conserved F or W are not part of the CDR3 here. Part of the rows lack a size; the others show once, few, many or a class for expanded clones.

TRBJ2-7 | - | TRBV30 | 12 | ACLAGGPRREQY
TRBJ2-3 | - | TRBV9 | 15 | ASSVGARQGGSDTQY
TRBJ1-1 | - | TRBV19 | 13 | ASSFARVGNTEAF
TRBJ1-1 | - | TRBV6-1 | 12 | ASSRDRGNTEAF
TRBJ2-5 | - | TRBV7-2 | 10 | ASSIGQGDQY
TRBJ1-2 | - | TRBV5-1 | 12 | ASSWDRGNYGYT
TRBJ2-1 | - | TRBV19 | 13 | ASSIWSGGDNEQF
TRBJ2-5 | - | TRBV19 | 14 | ASRPRTSGGRVPQY
TRBJ1-2 | - | TRBV5-6 | 12 | ASSGTVSAYGYT
TRBJ2-7 | - | TRBV15 | 13 | ATSRERVGGAEQY
TRBJ2-1 | - | TRBV5-6 | 15 | ASSLQAGQVSYNEQF
TRBJ1-5 | - | TRBV28 | 14 | ASSPLVGSPGQPQH
TRBJ1-1 | once | TRBV5-4 | 14 | ASSLELTAGSTEAF
TRBJ1-2 | - | TRBV6-6 | 14 | ASSYESAGARNGYT
TRBJ2-6 | few | TRBV27 | 17 | ASSLPRDRGFLGANVLT
TRBJ1-1 | - | TRBV6-5 | 11 | ASSYGRFTEAF
TRBJ2-7 | - | TRBV19 | 13 | ASSIRQLPTYEQY
TRBJ1-5 | - | TRBV19 | 13 | ASSMWTGPNQPQH
TRBJ1-2 | - | TRBV2 | 13 | AGRQGAGRGFGYT
TRBJ1-1 | - | TRBV29-1 | 11 | SAWDRTNTEAF
TRBJ2-7 | - | TRBV5-1 | 12 | ASSFGTGTNEQY
TRBJ2-1 | - | TRBV9 | 14 | ASSVDGGVNYNEQF
TRBJ1-1 | - | TRBV27 | 12 | ASGPDRDYTEAF
TRBJ2-2 | - | TRBV10-1 | 12 | ASSENRDDGELF
TRBJ1-6 | few | TRBV11-1 | 12 | ASSLASGNSPLH
TRBJ2-1 | - | TRBV7-2 | 12 | ASSPSGGYNEQF
TRBJ2-1 | - | TRBV10-3 | 11 | AISDWGGIWQF
TRBJ1-1 | - | TRBV28 | 14 | ASSLIHRGQGTEAF
TRBJ2-7 | few | TRBV4-2 | 14 | ASSQVSQGNPYEQY
TRBJ2-7 | - | TRBV7-9 | 12 | ASSLVGQGYEQY
TRBJ2-6 | - | TRBV19 | 13 | ASADRGSGANVLT
TRBJ2-5 | - | TRBV27 | 11 | ASRGQFQETQY
TRBJ2-7 | once | TRBV5-6 | 12 | ASSLGGQGFEQY
TRBJ2-1 | once | TRBV5-1 | 14 | ASSYLEGKRLNEQF
TRBJ1-1 | - | TRBV15 | 13 | ATSREKGANTEAF
TRBJ1-2 | - | TRBV6-1 | 13 | ASRQPGQGVYGYT
TRBJ2-7 | - | TRBV6-1 | 9 | ASQANYEQY
TRBJ1-6 | - | TRBV27 | 18 | ASSLAPIYPGQSNNSPLH
TRBJ1-1 | - | TRBV28 | 12 | ASSFGGVNTEAF
TRBJ2-1 | - | TRBV7-8 | 12 | ASSRRDSSNEQF
TRBJ2-7 | - | TRBV5-1 | 13 | ASSPGTAITYEQY
TRBJ1-6 | - | TRBV6-1 | 13 | ASSEKDRGNSPLH
TRBJ1-1 | - | TRBV19 | 9 | ASSYGDEAF
TRBJ1-6 | - | TRBV5-1 | 14 | ASSLAGDRGGSPLH
TRBJ1-6 | - | TRBV27 | 12 | ASSLQGNNSPLH
TRBJ2-3 | many | TRBV28 | 12 | ASGGGGSTDTQY
TRBJ2-7 | - | TRBV25-1 | 16 | ASSGPTGQVDGGYEQY
TRBJ2-2 | - | TRBV5-1 | 14 | ASSLGTGGASGELF
TRBJ1-2 | - | TRBV6-1 | 13 | ASSSGTGVNYGYT
TRBJ1-1 | - | TRBV18 | 15 | ASSPLAFRGQDTEAF
TRBJ2-3 | - | TRBV5-4 | 16 | ASSGGGGGDVSTDTQY
TRBJ2-3 | - | TRBV25-1 | 14 | ASSEDGGQGTDTQY
TRBJ2-1 | - | TRBV11-2 | 12 | ASSLSGSLNEQF
TRBJ1-5 | - | TRBV6-1 | 15 | ASSERTGGATYQPQH